This T cell receptor (beta chain) derives from a study of cytomegalovirus exposure and HLA in healthy donors. Trimming took off 1 base at V and 3 bases at J, with 12 bases between the two ends. Germline-derived CDR1 and CDR2 are MRHNA and SNTAGT. The CDR3 spans 16 residues. This clone was detected a few times. Its antigen is not known. Study results and caveats: Reported performance of the classifier showed diagnosis of cytomegalovirus status with high specificity and sensitivity. Later, an analysis showed that TCR beta chains associated with HLA were more clonally expanded than others that were equally common. As a later analysis revealed, most CMV-associated TCR beta chains appeared HLA-restricted.

PCR primers comprised 60 Vbeta and 13 Jbeta primers. TCRdb keeps only in-frame clones here, not all; method: immunoSEQ multiplex PCR. The sample shows some 190,000 clones, more than 70% of them seen only once. Input material: PBMCs. The V gene is TRBV6-4, the J gene TRBJ2-2; maybe TRBD2 (6 bases). This TCR was recovered from a man in his forties or fifties in good health and CMV-seropositive. DNA for the CDR3: TGTGCCAGCAGTGACTGGGGACTCGGTGACACCGGGGAGCTGTTTTTT. It specifies CASSDWGLGDTGELFF.